The clone carrying this T cell receptor (beta chain) showed up just once. Its target is not known. This specimen comes from a study of cytomegalovirus exposure and HLA in healthy donors. PCR employed 60 Vbeta and 13 Jbeta primers. The repertoire was sequenced with immunoSEQ multiplex PCR; TCRdb's copy has only in-frame clones and lacks some. The sample shows about 60,000 clones, 87% of them seen only once. Study-wide results and limits: After further analysis at a later stage, roughly 15,000 TCR beta sequences were associated with HLA alleles at 0.05 false discovery rate.

This CDR3 region has 12 residues. Germline assignment: CDR1 MNHNY and CDR2 SVGAGI (reference sequence). V was clipped by 7 bases and J by 5 bases; unmatched bases: 1. J is TRBJ2-2 and V is TRBV6-6; 7 bases are shared with TRBD1. Sequences were obtained from PBMCs. The TCR comes from a man younger than 35 in good health and CMV-seronegative. The DNA of the CDR3 is TGTGCCAGCACCAGGGGGACCGGGGAGCTGTTTTTT. This translates into CASTRGTGELFF.